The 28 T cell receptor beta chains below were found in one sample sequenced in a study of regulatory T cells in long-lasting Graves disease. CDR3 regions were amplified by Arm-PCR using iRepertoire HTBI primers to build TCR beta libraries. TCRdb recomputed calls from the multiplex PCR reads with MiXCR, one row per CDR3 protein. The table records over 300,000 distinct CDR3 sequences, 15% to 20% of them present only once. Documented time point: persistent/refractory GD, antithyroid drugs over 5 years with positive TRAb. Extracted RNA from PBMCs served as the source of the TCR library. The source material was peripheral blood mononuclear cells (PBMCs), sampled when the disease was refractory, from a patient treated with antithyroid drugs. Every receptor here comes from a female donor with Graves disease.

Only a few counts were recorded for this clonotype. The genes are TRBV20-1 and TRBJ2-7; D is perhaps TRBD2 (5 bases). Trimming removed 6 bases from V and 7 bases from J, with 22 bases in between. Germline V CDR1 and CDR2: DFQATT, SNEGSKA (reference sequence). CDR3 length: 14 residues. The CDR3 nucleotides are TGCAGTGCCCCGCGAGGGAGCAGTGTAGGGGAGCAGTACTTC. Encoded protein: CSAPRGSSVGEQYF.

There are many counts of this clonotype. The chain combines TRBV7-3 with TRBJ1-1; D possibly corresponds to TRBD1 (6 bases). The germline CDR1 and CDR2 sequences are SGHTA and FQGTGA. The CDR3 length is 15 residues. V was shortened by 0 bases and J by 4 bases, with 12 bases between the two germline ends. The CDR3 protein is CASSLTGGVGTEAFF. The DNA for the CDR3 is TGTGCCAGCAGCTTAACCGGGGGCGTGGGCACTGAAGCTTTCTTT.

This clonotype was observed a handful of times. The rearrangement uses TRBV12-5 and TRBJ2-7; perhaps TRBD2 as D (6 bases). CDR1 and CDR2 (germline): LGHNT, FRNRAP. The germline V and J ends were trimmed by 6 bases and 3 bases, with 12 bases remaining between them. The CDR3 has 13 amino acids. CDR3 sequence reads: CASGYGGIYEQYF. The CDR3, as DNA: TGTGCTAGTGGATATGGGGGGATCTACGAGCAGTACTTC. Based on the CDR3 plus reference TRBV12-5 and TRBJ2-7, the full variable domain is DARVTQTPRHKVTEMGQEVTMRCQPILGHNTVFWYRQTMMQGLELLAYFRNRAPLDDSGMPKDRFSAEMPDATLATLKIQPSEPRDSAVYFCASGYGGIYEQYFGPGTRLTVT.

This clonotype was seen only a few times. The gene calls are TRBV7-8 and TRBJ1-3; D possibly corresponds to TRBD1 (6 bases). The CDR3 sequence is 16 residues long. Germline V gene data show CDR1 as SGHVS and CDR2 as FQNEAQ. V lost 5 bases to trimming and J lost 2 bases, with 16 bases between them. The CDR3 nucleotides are TGTGCCAGCAGCCCAGCTATAAAGGGGGCTGGAAACACCATATATTTT. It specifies CASSPAIKGAGNTIYF.

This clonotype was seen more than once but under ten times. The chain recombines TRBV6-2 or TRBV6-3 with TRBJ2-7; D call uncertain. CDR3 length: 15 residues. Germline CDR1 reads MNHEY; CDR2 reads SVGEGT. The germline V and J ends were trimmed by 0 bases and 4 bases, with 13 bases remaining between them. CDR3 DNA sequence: TGTGCCAGCAGTTACTCGATAGCAGTACGGTACGAGCAGTACTTC. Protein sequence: CASSYSIAVRYEQYF.

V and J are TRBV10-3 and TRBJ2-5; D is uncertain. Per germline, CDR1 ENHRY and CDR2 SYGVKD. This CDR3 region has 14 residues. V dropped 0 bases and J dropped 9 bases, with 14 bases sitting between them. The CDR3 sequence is CAISESGSAAAQYF. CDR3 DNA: TGTGCCATCAGTGAGTCGGGTTCGGCGGCCGCCCAGTACTTC.

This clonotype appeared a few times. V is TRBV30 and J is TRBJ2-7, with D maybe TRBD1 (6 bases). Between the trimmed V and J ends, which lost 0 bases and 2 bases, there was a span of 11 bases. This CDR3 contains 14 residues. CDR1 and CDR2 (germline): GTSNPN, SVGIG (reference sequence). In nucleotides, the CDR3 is TGTGCCTGGAGTGTTATGAAGGGGGCCTACGAGCAGTACTTC. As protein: CAWSVMKGAYEQYF.

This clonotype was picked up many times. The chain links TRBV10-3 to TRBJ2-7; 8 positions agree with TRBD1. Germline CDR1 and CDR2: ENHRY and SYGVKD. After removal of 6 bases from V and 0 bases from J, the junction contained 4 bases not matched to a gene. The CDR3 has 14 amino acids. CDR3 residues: CAIRLDRASYEQYF. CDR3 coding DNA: TGTGCCATCAGGCTGGACAGGGCCTCCTACGAGCAGTACTTC.

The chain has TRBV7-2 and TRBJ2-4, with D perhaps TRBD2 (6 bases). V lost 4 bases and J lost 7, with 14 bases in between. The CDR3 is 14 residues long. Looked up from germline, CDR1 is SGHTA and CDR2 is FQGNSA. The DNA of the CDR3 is TGTGCCAGCAGCTCGAGCCCTAGCGTCAACATTCAGTACTTC. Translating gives CASSSSPSVNIQYF.

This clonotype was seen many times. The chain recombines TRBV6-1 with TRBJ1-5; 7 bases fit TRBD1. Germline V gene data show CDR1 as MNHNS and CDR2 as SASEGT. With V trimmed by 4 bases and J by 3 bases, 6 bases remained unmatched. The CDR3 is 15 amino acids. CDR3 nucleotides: TGTGCCAGCAGTGGACAGGGAGTGGTCAATCAGCCCCAGCATTTT. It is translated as CASSGQGVVNQPQHF.

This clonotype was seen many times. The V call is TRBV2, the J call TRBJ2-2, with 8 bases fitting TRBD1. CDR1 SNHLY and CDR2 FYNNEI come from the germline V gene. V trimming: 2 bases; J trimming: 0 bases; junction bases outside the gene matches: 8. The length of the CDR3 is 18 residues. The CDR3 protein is CASSENPQGGSNTGELFF. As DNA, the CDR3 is TGTGCCAGCAGTGAAAACCCACAGGGGGGCTCGAACACCGGGGAGCTGTTTTTT.

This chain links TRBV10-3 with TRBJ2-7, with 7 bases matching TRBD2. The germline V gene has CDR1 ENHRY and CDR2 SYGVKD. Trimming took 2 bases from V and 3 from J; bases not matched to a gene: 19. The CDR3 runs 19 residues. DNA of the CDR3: TGTGCCATCAGTGAGAGGGTGACCAGCGGGACCCGATATCACTACGAGCAGTACTTC. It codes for CAISERVTSGTRYHYEQYF.

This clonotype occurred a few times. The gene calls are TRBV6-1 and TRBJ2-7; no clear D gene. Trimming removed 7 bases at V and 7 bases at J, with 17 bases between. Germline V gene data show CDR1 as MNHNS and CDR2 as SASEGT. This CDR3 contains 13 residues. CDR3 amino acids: CASKGRTPYEQYF. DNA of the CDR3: TGTGCCAGCAAGGGCCGGACCCCTTATGAGCAGTACTTC.

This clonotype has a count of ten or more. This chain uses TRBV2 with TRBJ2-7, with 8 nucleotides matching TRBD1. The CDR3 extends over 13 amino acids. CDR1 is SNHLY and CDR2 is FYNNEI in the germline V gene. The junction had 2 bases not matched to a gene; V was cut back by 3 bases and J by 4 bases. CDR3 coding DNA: TGTGCCAGCAGTGAGACAGGGGCGTACGAGCAGTACTTC. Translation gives CASSETGAYEQYF.

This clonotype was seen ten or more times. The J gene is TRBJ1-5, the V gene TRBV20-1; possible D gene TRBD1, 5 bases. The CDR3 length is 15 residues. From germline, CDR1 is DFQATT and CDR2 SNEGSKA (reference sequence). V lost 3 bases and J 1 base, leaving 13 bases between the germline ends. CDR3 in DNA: TGCAGTGCTAGCGTGGGGCAGACAAGCAATCAGCCCCAGCATTTT. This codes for CSASVGQTSNQPQHF.

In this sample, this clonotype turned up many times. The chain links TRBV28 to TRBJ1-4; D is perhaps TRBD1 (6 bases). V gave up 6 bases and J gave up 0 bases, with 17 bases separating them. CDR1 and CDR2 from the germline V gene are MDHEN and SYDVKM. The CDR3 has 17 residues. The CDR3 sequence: CASRRGGGLSTNEKLFF. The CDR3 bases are TGTGCCAGCAGACGTGGCGGGGGGCTTTCAACTAATGAAAAACTGTTTTTT.

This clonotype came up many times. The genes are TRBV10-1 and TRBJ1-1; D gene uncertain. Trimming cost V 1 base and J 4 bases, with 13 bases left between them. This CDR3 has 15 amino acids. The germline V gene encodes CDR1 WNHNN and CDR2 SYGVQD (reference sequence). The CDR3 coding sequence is TGCGCCAGCAGTGAGTATAGCGGGCCGAGCACTGAAGCTTTCTTT. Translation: CASSEYSGPSTEAFF.

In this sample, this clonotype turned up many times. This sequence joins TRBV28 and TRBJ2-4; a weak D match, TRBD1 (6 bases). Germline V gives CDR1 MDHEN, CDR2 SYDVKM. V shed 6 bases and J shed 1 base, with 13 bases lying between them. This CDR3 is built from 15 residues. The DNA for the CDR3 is TGTGCCAGCAGCTTCGACAGGCCCGCCAAAAACATTCAGTACTTC. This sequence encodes CASSFDRPAKNIQYF.

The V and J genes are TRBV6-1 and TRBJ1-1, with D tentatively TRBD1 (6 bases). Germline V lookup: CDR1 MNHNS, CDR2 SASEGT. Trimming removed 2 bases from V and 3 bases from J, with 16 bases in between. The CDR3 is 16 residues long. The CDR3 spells CASSELEQGLDTEAFF. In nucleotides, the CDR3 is TGTGCCAGCAGTGAATTGGAACAGGGTCTGGACACTGAAGCTTTCTTT.

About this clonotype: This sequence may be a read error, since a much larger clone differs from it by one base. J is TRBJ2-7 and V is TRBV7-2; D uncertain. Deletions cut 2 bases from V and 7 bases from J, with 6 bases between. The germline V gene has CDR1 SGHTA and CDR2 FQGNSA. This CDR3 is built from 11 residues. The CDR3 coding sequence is TGTGCCAGCAGCTTATACGGGGAGCAGTACTTC. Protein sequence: CASSLYGEQYF.

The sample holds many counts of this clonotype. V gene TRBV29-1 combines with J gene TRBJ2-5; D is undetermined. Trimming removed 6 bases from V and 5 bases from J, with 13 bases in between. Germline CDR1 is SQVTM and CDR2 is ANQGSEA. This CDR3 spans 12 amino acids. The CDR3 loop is CSVVERRETQYF. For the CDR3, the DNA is TGCAGCGTCGTGGAGAGGCGGGAGACCCAGTACTTC.

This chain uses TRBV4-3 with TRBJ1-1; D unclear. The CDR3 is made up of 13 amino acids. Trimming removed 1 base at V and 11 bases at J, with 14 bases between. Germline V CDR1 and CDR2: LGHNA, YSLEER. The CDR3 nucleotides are TGCGCCAGCAGCCAAGTTGATGGGGTAGGTGCTTTCTTT. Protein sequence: CASSQVDGVGAFF.

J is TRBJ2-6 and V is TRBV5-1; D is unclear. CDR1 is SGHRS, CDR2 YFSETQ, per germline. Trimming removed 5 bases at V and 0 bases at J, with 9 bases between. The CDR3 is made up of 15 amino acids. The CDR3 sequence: CASSLSSSGANVLTF. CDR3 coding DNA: TGCGCCAGCAGTCTGAGTAGCTCTGGGGCCAACGTCCTGACTTTC.

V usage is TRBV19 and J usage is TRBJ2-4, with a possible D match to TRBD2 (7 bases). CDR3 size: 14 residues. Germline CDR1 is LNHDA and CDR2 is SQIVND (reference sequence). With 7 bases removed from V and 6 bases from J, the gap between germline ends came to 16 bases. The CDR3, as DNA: TGTGCCAGTAACGAGGCCCGGGGGGCAAACATTCAGTACTTC. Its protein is CASNEARGANIQYF.

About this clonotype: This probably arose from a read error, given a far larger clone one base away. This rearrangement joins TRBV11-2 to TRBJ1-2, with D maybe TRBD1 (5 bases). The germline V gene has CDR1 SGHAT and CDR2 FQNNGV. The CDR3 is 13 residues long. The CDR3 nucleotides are TGTGCCGGCAGCTTGACAGCTAACTATGGCTACACCTTC. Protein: CAGSLTANYGYTF.

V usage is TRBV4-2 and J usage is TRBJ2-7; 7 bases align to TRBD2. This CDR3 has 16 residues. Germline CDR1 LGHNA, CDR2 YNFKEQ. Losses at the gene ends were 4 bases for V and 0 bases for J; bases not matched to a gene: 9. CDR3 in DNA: TGTGCCAGCAGCCCGAGCCAACTAGCGTACTCCTACGAGCAGTACTTC. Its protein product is CASSPSQLAYSYEQYF.

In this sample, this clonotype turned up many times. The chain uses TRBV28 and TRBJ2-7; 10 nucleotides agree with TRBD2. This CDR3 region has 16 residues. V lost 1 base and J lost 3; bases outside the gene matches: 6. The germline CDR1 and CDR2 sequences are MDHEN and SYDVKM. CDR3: CASSLSSGGSGYEQYF. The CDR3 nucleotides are TGTGCCAGCAGTTTATCTAGCGGGGGCTCGGGCTACGAGCAGTACTTC.

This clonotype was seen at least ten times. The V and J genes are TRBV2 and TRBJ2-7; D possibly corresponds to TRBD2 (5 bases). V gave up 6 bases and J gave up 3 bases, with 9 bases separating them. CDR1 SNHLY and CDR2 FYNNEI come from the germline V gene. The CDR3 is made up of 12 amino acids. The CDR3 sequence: CASRELDYEQYF. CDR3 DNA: TGTGCCAGCAGAGAACTAGACTACGAGCAGTACTTC.